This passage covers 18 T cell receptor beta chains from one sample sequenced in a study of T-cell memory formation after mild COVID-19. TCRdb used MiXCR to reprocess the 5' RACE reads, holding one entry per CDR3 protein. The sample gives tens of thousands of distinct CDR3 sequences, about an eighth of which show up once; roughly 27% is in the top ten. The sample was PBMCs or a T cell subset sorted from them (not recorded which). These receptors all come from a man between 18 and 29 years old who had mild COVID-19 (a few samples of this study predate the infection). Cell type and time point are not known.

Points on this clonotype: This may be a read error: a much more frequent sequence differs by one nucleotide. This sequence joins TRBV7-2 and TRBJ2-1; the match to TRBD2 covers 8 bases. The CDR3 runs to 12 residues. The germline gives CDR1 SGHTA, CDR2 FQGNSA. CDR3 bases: TGTGCCGGCAGCCGATCGGGGGGGCCGGGGTTCTTC. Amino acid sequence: CAGSRSGGPGFF.

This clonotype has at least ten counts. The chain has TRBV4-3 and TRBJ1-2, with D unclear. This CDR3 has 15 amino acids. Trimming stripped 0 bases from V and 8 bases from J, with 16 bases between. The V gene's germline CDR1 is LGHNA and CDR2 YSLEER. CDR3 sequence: CASSQDWDWPGGYTF. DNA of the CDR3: TGCGCCAGCAGCCAAGATTGGGATTGGCCTGGGGGCTACACCTTC.

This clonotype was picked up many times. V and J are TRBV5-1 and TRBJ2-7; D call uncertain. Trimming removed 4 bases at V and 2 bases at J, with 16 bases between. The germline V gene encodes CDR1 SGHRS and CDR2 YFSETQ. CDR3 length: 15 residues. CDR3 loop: CASSPRPLTTYEQYF. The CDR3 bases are TGCGCCAGCAGCCCCAGACCGCTAACAACCTACGAGCAGTACTTC.

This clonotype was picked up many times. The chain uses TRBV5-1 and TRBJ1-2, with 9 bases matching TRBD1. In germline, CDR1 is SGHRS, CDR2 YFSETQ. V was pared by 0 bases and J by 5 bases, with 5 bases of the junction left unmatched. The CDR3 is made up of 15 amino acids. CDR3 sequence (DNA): TGCGCCAGCAGCTTGGACAGGGGGCGCGGATATGGCTACACCTTC. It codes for CASSLDRGRGYGYTF.

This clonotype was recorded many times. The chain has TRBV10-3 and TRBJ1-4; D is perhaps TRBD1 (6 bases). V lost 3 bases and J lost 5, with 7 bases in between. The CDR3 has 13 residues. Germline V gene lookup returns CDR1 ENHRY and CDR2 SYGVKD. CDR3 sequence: CAISEGGNEKLFF. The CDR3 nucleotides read TGTGCCATCAGTGAAGGGGGAAATGAAAAACTGTTTTTT.

This CDR3 reads CSARDSPGTGGREQYF. The DNA for the CDR3 is TGCAGTGCTAGAGATTCCCCCGGGACAGGGGGTCGAGAGCAGTACTTC. V gene TRBV20-1 combines with J gene TRBJ2-7; 11 bases agree with TRBD1. Germline CDR1 reads DFQATT; CDR2 reads SNEGSKA (reference sequence). CDR3 length: 16 amino acids. V lost 0 bases and J lost 7; bases outside the gene matches: 11.

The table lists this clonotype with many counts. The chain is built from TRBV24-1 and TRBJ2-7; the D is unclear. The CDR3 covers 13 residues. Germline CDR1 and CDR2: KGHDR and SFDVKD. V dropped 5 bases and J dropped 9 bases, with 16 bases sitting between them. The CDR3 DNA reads TGTGCCACCAGTGCCGTTTCGCCTACGGGGCAGTACGTC. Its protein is CATSAVSPTGQYV.

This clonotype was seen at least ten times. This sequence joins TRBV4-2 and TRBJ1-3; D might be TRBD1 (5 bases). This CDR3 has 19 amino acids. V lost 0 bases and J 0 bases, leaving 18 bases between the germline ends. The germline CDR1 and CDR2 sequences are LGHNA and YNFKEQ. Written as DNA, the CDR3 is TGTGCCAGCAGCCAAGATCAGGACACCGGGGGATTCTCTGGAAACACCATATATTTT. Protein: CASSQDQDTGGFSGNTIYF.

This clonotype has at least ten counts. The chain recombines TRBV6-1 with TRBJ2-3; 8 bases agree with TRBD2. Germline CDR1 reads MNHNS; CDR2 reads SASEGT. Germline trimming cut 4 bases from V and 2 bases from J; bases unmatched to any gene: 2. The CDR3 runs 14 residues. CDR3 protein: CASSGSGDTDTQYF. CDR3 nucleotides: TGTGCCAGCAGTGGTAGCGGGGACACAGATACGCAGTATTTT.

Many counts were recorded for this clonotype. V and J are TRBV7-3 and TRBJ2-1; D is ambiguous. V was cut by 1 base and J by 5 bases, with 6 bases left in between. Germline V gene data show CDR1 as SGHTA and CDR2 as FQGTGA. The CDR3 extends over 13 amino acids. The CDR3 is CASSLNQDNEQFF. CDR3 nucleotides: TGTGCCAGCAGCTTAAACCAAGACAATGAGCAGTTCTTC.

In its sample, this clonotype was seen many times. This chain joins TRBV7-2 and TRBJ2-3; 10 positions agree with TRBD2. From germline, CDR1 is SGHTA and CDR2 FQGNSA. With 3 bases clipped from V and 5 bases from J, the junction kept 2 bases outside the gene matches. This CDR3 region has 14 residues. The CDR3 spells CASSLSGGVDTQYF. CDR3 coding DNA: TGTGCCAGCAGCTTGAGCGGGGGGGTAGATACGCAGTATTTT.

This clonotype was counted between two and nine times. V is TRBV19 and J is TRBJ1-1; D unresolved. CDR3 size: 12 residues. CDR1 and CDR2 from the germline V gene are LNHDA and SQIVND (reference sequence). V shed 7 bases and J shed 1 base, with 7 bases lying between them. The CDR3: CASNTQNTEAFF. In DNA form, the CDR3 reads TGTGCCAGTAACACTCAGAACACTGAAGCTTTCTTT.

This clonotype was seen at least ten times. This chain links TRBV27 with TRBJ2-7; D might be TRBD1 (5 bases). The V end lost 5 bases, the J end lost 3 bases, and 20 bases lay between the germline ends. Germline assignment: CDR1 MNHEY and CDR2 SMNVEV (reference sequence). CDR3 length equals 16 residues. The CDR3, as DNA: TGTGCCAGCAGTAGACTCGGACACCCAAGGGGCTACGAGCAGTACTTC. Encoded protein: CASSRLGHPRGYEQYF.

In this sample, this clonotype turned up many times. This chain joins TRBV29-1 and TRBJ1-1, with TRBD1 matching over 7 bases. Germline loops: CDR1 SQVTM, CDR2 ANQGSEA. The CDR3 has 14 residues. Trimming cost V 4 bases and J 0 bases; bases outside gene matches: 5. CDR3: CSVVAGQLNTEAFF. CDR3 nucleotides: TGCAGCGTTGTCGCGGGACAGTTGAACACTGAAGCTTTCTTT.

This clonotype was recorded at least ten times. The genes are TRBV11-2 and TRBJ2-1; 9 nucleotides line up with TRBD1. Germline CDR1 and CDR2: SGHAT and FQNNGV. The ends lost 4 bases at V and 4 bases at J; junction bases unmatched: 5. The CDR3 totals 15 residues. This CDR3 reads CASSWDGTGYNEQFF. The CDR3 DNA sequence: TGTGCCAGCAGCTGGGACGGGACAGGGTACAATGAGCAGTTCTTC.

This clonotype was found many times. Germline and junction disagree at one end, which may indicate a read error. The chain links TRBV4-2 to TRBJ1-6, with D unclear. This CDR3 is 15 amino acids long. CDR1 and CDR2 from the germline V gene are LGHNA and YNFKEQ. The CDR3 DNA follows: TGTGCCAGCAGCCAAGGGAGCCTGAGGGCCACGGGTCTGCAATTT. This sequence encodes CASSQGSLRATGLQF.

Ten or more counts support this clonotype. CDR3 bases: TGTGCCAGCAGTGCAGACACCGGGGAGCTGTTTTTT. It encodes CASSADTGELFF. The gene calls are TRBV2 and TRBJ2-2, with D hard to call. The CDR3 runs to 12 residues. The V gene lost 4 bases and the J gene lost 3 bases, with 3 bases spanning the gap. Germline-derived CDR1 and CDR2 are SNHLY and FYNNEI.

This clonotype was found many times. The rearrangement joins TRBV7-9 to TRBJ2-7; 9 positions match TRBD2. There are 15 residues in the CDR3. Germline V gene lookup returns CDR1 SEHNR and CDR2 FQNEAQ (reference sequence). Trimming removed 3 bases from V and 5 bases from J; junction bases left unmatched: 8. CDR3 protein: CASSFLRGGVNEQYF. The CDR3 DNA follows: TGTGCCAGCAGCTTCCTGCGCGGGGGGGTCAACGAGCAGTACTTC.